This T cell receptor (beta chain) was obtained from a study of blood T cells in healthy people across ages. As regards this clonotype: Its antigen is currently unknown.

Germline CDR1 LGHNA, CDR2 YSLEER. This CDR3 is 16 amino acids long. V was pared by 0 bases and J by 4 bases, with 6 bases of the junction left unmatched. A sample-barcoded 5' primer and a J-beta primer mix were used in a second PCR of about 7 to 11 cycles. Each cDNA molecule was tagged by a template-switch adaptor with 12 random nucleotides. No fewer than 3 million CDR3-containing paired-end reads came from each sample. TCRdb re-derived calls from the 5' RACE reads in MiXCR, one entry per CDR3 protein. This table has hundreds of thousands of distinct CDR3 sequences, approximately 30% appearing once. Study-wide results and limits: TCR beta diversity was tightly associated with the proportion of naive T cells. More naive CD4+ cells and higher diversity marked long-lived donors relative to aged donors.

This TCR was sampled from an elderly woman in good health. The rearrangement uses TRBV4-3 and TRBJ2-5; 9 positions agree with TRBD2. Sequenced material: blood. CDR3 in amino acids: CASSQEGRRGGETQYF. Here the CDR3 DNA reads TGCGCCAGCAGCCAAGAGGGAAGGCGGGGGGGAGAGACCCAGTACTTC.